This passage covers 5 T cell receptor beta chains from one sample sequenced in a study of shared clonotypes between healthy human individuals (dated by TCRdb to the early 2020s). Library method: the immunoSEQ multiplex PCR assay. The clones in this table, taken by TCRdb from immuneACCESS, are in-frame only. Not every clone is retained; where verified, under half of the shortfall comes from an unresolved V gene, and the cause of the rest is unknown. This sample gives about 2.1 million clones in total; just over 90% of them show up just once. Around 1.7% of the sample is taken by the ten largest. For the CD8 naive samples, CD45RO-negative cells were positively selected for CCR7, yielding a CD45RA+CCR7+ population from which TemRA cells were excluded. Sequencing input: naive CD8+ T cells from PBMCs. Per the publication, the cell subset or site label means: CD45RA+CCR7+. The receptor source for this set is a young man in good health. Some clones in this sample may be carry-over from other donors' samples.

This chain uses TRBV7-2 with TRBJ1-4; tentatively, D is TRBD1 (5 bases). The germline V and J ends were trimmed by 5 bases and 1 base, with 17 bases remaining between them. Germline V lookup: CDR1 SGHTA, CDR2 FQGNSA. The CDR3 runs to 17 residues. CDR3 amino acids: CASSQAFGRGTNEKLFF. CDR3 in DNA: TGTGCCAGCAGCCAGGCCTTTGGGAGGGGAACTAATGAAAAACTGTTTTTT.

This clone was detected only a few times. The rearrangement uses TRBV2 and TRBJ1-4; D unresolved. Germline-derived CDR1 and CDR2 are SNHLY and FYNNEI. The CDR3 spans 13 residues. With 2 bases removed from V and 7 bases from J, the gap between germline ends came to 8 bases. The CDR3 region is CASSELKVEKLFF. The CDR3 coding sequence is TGTGCCAGCAGTGAACTTAAGGTTGAAAAACTGTTTTTT.

The J gene is TRBJ1-3, the V gene TRBV5-1; no definite D call. This CDR3 has 16 amino acids. Per the germline V gene, CDR1 is SGHRS and CDR2 is YFSETQ. The germline V and J ends were trimmed by 4 bases and 0 bases, with 14 bases remaining between them. CDR3 in DNA: TGCGCCAGCAGCCGAAAAACCAAGAGCTCTGGAAACACCATATATTTT. This gives the protein CASSRKTKSSGNTIYF.

The genes are TRBV7-8 and TRBJ1-1; TRBD1 might be the D (6 bases). Germline V gene lookup returns CDR1 SGHVS and CDR2 FQNEAQ. V was shortened by 1 base and J by 1 base, with 13 bases between the two germline ends. This CDR3 has 16 residues. The chain's CDR3 is CASSLGGAVWNTEAFF. The CDR3 coding sequence is TGTGCCAGCAGCTTAGGGGGGGCTGTGTGGAACACTGAAGCTTTCTTT.

V usage is TRBV28 and J usage is TRBJ1-1; D not resolved. This CDR3 contains 15 residues. The germline gives CDR1 MDHEN, CDR2 SYDVKM. V lost 5 bases and J 0 bases, leaving 13 bases between the germline ends. The CDR3 is CASSQMARLNTEAFF. Here the CDR3 DNA reads TGTGCCAGCAGTCAAATGGCCCGCCTGAACACTGAAGCTTTCTTT.